A single sample gave rise to the 2 T cell receptor beta chains below, sequenced in a study of identical twins. TCRdb reprocessed the 5' RACE reads via MiXCR and lists one record per CDR3 protein. The sample comprises under 900,000 distinct CDR3 sequences, 15% to 20% of which are singletons, and 13% rests with the top ten. The data also belong to a second study, concerning T cells expressing NK-cell markers.

The source material was PBMCs. These receptors originate from a woman aged 18-35 years in good health.

This clonotype was counted a few times. The V and J genes are TRBV20-1 and TRBJ2-2; 8 positions agree with TRBD2. The germline V gene encodes CDR1 DFQATT and CDR2 SNEGSKA (reference sequence). J lost 3 bases, V lost 0 bases, and 9 bases had no gene match. The CDR3 is made up of 17 amino acids. CDR3 nucleotide sequence: TGCAGTGCTAGAGATCGGGTGGTAGCGGGGTACACCGGGGAGCTGTTTTTT. Its translation: CSARDRVVAGYTGELFF.

The chain couples TRBV5-5 to TRBJ2-7; D is unclear. The CDR3 covers 12 residues. Germline assignment: CDR1 SGHKS and CDR2 YYEKEE (reference sequence). V gave up 0 bases and J gave up 6 bases, with 7 bases separating them. CDR3 loop: CASSLGWGEQYF. CDR3 in DNA: TGTGCCAGCAGCTTGGGTTGGGGCGAGCAGTACTTC.